The present T cell receptor (beta chain) was sequenced within a study of response to subunit inactivated influenza vaccine. Study-wide results and limits: It was the authors' suggestion that each seasonal influenza vaccination recruits few new T cells.

This clonotype was found many times. Antigen specificity is unknown. TCRdb used MiXCR to reprocess the RT-PCR reads, holding one entry per CDR3 protein. The profile shows over 650,000 distinct CDR3 sequences, under 20% of them singletons. The CDR3 has 14 amino acids. CDR1 and CDR2 (germline): SGHVT, SQSDAQ. Trimming pared 4 bases from V and 3 bases from J, leaving 9 bases between. This chain uses TRBV7-4 with TRBJ1-4; tentatively, D is TRBD1 (5 bases). This sample comprised PBMCs from blood, obtained about 5 days after vaccination. The source is a man aged 45-65 years who received an inactivated influenza vaccine. The CDR3 nucleotides read TGTGCCAGCAGCTGCAGGGATGCTAATGAAAAACTGTTTTTT. This translates into CASSCRDANEKLFF. Combining the CDR3 with reference TRBV7-4 and TRBJ1-4 gives the whole variable domain GAGVSQSPRYKVAKRGRDVALRCDSISGHVTLYWYRQTLGQGSEVLTYSQSDAQRDKSGRPSGRFSAERPERSVSTLKIQRTEQGDSAVYLCASSCRDANEKLFFGSGTQLSVL.